The rows below give T cell receptor beta chains drawn from one sample of a study of T cell changes during pregnancy in multiple sclerosis. Data came from immunoSEQ multiplex PCR; TCRdb stores just in-frame clones and leaves some out. The table includes about 32,000 clones, roughly 89% detected once. The sequencing here drew on CD8+ T cells from peripheral blood mononuclear cells, taken in the first trimester of pregnancy. These receptors originate from a female donor with multiple sclerosis, enrolled in a pregnancy study. Each CDR3 is given with its conserved first and last residue. A D gene is named only where the DNA matches it firmly. A clone size is listed for some rows: how often the clone was seen (once, few, many), or a class if it is expanded.

V	J	D	size	DNA	CDR3
TRBV29-1	TRBJ2-1	TRBD2	.	TGCAGCGCCATAGCGGGAGGGCCCTACAATGAGCAGTTCTTC	CSAIAGGPYNEQFF
TRBV9	TRBJ2-2	.	.	TGTGCCAGCAGCGCACCGGGACAATTTCCCGGGGAGCTGTTTTTT	CASSAPGQFPGELFF
TRBV28	TRBJ1-2	TRBD1	few	TGTGCCAGCAGAACAGGGGACGGGGATGGCTACACCTTC	CASRTGDGDGYTF
TRBV28	TRBJ1-1	.	.	TGTGCCAGCAGTTTGGGGGGGGGTACTGAAGCTTTCTTT	CASSLGGGTEAFF
TRBV28	TRBJ1-2	.	.	TGTGCCAGCAGTCCACAGTTTAACTATGGCTACACCTTC	CASSPQFNYGYTF
TRBV7-6	TRBJ2-7	TRBD2	.	TGTGCCAGCAGCTTAGAAGGGGAGGGCTCCTACGAGCAGTACTTC	CASSLEGEGSYEQYF
TRBV13	TRBJ2-1	.	medium-sized	TGTGCCAGCAGCTCGCAACTTGACAATGAGCAGTTCTTC	CASSSQLDNEQFF
TRBV7-6	TRBJ2-7	TRBD2	.	TGTGCCAGCAGCTTTGCGGGAGGGCAAGAGCAGTACTTC	CASSFAGGQEQYF
TRBV6-6	TRBJ2-1	.	.	TGTGCCAGCAGCCCCTATTCCCCCTACAATGAGCAGTTCTTC	CASSPYSPYNEQFF
TRBV10-3	TRBJ1-5	TRBD1	few	TGTGCCATCAGTGTGGACAGGGGGACAAATCAGCCCCAGCATTTT	CAISVDRGTNQPQHF
TRBV13	TRBJ2-7	.	.	TGTGCCAGCAGCTCCTGGGAGAGGTCCTACGAGCAGTACTTC	CASSSWERSYEQYF
TRBV28	TRBJ1-2	.	.	TGTGCCAGCAGTAGCCTTATAATCAGGGAAAGGGGTTATGGCTACACCTTC	CASSSLIIRERGYGYTF
TRBV4-1	TRBJ2-2	TRBD2	.	TGCGCCAGCAGCCAAACGGGGACTAGCGAAGCCGGGGAGCTGTTTTTT	CASSQTGTSEAGELFF
TRBV27	TRBJ2-7	TRBD1	.	TGTGCCAGCAGTTACGGGACAGGATACGAGCAGTACTTC	CASSYGTGYEQYF
TRBV5-1	TRBJ1-2	.	.	TGCGCCAGCAGCCTAATAAGACAGTCTGGCTACACCTTC	CASSLIRQSGYTF
TRBV7-9	TRBJ2-7	TRBD2	.	TGTGCCAGCAGCTTAGAGTCTGGGGAGGGCCGATACGAGCAGTACTTC	CASSLESGEGRYEQYF
TRBV27	TRBJ2-1	TRBD1	once	TGTGCCAGCAGTCCATTGAATTCCGACAGGGCGGGTGAGCAGTTCTTC	CASSPLNSDRAGEQFF
TRBV6-1	TRBJ1-3	TRBD1	.	TGTGCCAGCAGTGCAATGGGACAGAACTCTGGAAACACCATATATTTT	CASSAMGQNSGNTIYF
TRBV7-9	TRBJ1-2	TRBD1	once	TGTGCCAGCAGCTTTCACCACAACAGGGGTGGGTTAGGTTACACCTTC	CASSFHHNRGGLGYTF
TRBV9	TRBJ2-1	.	.	TGTGCCAGCAGCCCCACTAGCTCCTACAACTCCTACAATGAGCAGTTCTTC	CASSPTSSYNSYNEQFF
TRBV4-1	TRBJ2-5	.	.	TGCGCCAGCAGCCATGTAGGAGGAGAAGAGACCCAGTACTTC	CASSHVGGEETQYF
TRBV30	TRBJ1-5	.	.	TGTGCCTGGAGTGATGGGGGAGGGGCCTCCAATCAGCCCCAGCATTTT	CAWSDGGGASNQPQHF
TRBV13	TRBJ1-1	TRBD1	few	TGTGCCAGCAGTTCCGGGACAGGGAACACTGAAGCTTTCTTT	CASSSGTGNTEAFF
TRBV27	TRBJ2-3	TRBD2	.	TGTGCCAGCAGTCTCGGGACTAGCGGGCCCTATACGCAGTATTTT	CASSLGTSGPYTQYF
TRBV27	TRBJ2-7	.	.	TGTGCCAGCAGACTGGCAGGGGCCTACGAGCAGTACTTC	CASRLAGAYEQYF